A single sample gave rise to the 9 T cell receptor beta chains below, sequenced in a study of metastatic and nonmetastatic thyroid tumors. No treatment had been given to any patient before thyroid surgery. Using MiXCR, TCRdb reanalyzed the PCR reads. The table records 40,000 to 45,000 clones, 3.2% of them present only once. Source material: blood. The receptor source for this set is a female donor with papillary thyroid cancer or a benign thyroid nodule (not recorded which). Some clones in this sample may be carry-over from other donors' samples.

Many counts were recorded for this clone. This chain links TRBV27 with TRBJ1-2; D gene ambiguous. The V end lost 5 bases, the J end lost 7 bases, and 11 bases lay between the germline ends. The CDR3 spans 12 residues. CDR1 is MNHEY and CDR2 is SMNVEV in the germline V gene (reference sequence). The DNA for the CDR3 is TGTGCCAGCAGTCCCATGGGTGGTGGCTACACCTTC. It codes for CASSPMGGGYTF.

For this clone: Other DNA sequences in the sample encode the same CDR3. The rearrangement joins TRBV6-2 or TRBV6-3 to TRBJ2-3; 14 bases match TRBD2. CDR1 is MNHEY and CDR2 is SVGEGT in the germline V gene. The V gene end was trimmed by 4 bases and the J gene end by 4 bases; junction bases not matched to a gene: 4. This CDR3 is 16 amino acids long. CDR3 nucleotides: TGTGCCAGCAGTTCTGGGACTAGCGGGGGTGCAGATACGCAGTATTTT. Amino acid sequence: CASSSGTSGGADTQYF.

This clone appeared many times. The rearrangement links TRBV11-2 to TRBJ2-2; TRBD1 might be the D (6 bases). This CDR3 has 16 amino acids. With 4 bases removed from V and 4 bases from J, the gap between germline ends came to 16 bases. Germline lookup yields CDR1 SGHAT and CDR2 FQNNGV. The DNA of the CDR3 is TGTGCCAGCAGCTCCCTGACAGGCAAACTCACCGGGGAGCTGTTTTTT. Translation gives CASSSLTGKLTGELFF.

This clone was seen ten or more times. This sequence joins TRBV3-1 and TRBJ2-7; 10 nucleotides align to TRBD1. Germline V lookup: CDR1 LGHDT, CDR2 YNNKEL (reference sequence). The CDR3 is 15 amino acids. V shed 4 bases and J 1 base; nucleotides not matched to a gene: 4. In DNA form, the CDR3 reads TGTGCCAGCAGCCCCCGGACAGGGGGGTCCTACGAGCAGTACTTC. It yields the protein CASSPRTGGSYEQYF.

This clone was seen many times. The rearrangement joins TRBV6-1 to TRBJ2-4; D is undetermined. CDR1 is MNHNS and CDR2 is SASEGT in the germline V gene. The CDR3 runs 13 residues. V was pared by 2 bases and J by 7 bases, with 9 bases between. The CDR3: CASSEYGVNIQYF. CDR3 sequence (DNA): TGTGCCAGCAGTGAATATGGGGTTAACATTCAGTACTTC.

This clone was counted many times. The chain uses TRBV6-1 and TRBJ1-2; D perhaps matches TRBD1 (6 bases). The germline CDR1 and CDR2 sequences are MNHNS and SASEGT. The length of the CDR3 is 12 residues. The V gene lost 5 bases and the J gene lost 8 bases, with 12 bases spanning the gap. The CDR3 loop is CASSQTGKGYTF. For the CDR3, the DNA is TGTGCCAGCAGTCAAACAGGGAAAGGCTACACCTTC.

In this sample, this clone turned up a few times. The J gene is TRBJ1-6, the V gene TRBV6-2 or TRBV6-3, with D maybe TRBD1 (5 bases). CDR1 and CDR2 from the germline V gene are MNHEY and SVGEGT. Between the trimmed V and J ends, which lost 0 bases and 4 bases, there was a span of 13 bases. The CDR3 is made up of 17 amino acids. The CDR3 spells CASSYSMGDPYNSPLHF. In DNA, the CDR3 is TGTGCCAGCAGTTACTCGATGGGGGACCCATATAATTCACCCCTCCACTTT.

This clone was picked up many times. The chain recombines TRBV19 with TRBJ2-2; 11 nucleotides match TRBD1. CDR1 and CDR2 from the germline V gene are LNHDA and SQIVND (reference sequence). This CDR3 is 14 amino acids long. V lost 4 bases, J lost 7 bases, and 2 bases stayed unmatched. The chain's CDR3 is CASSRTGGDGELFF. In DNA form, the CDR3 reads TGTGCCAGTAGTAGGACAGGGGGCGACGGGGAGCTGTTTTTT.

This clone was detected ten times or more. This rearrangement joins TRBV11-2 to TRBJ1-6; D unclear. The CDR3 length is 15 residues. Germline V CDR1 and CDR2: SGHAT, FQNNGV. The V end lost 1 base, the J end lost 7 bases, and 11 bases lay between the germline ends. CDR3 in DNA: TGTGCCAGCAGCTTAGCAGTTGGGGAGAATTCACCCCTCCACTTT. Amino acid sequence: CASSLAVGENSPLHF.